One and the same sample provided the 23 T cell receptor beta chains below, sequenced in a study of blood T cell repertoires in COVID-19. The repertoire was sequenced with immunoSEQ multiplex PCR; TCRdb's copy has only in-frame clones and lacks some. The sample has 140,000 to 150,000 clones; 80% are singletons. Material: peripheral blood. Receptors were obtained from a man in his sixties with active or convalescent COVID-19.

This clone has at least ten counts. The chain combines TRBV10-3 with TRBJ1-1; 8 bases map to TRBD1. Per the germline V gene, CDR1 is ENHRY and CDR2 is SYGVKD. The trim removed 2 bases at V and 10 bases at J, leaving 9 bases unmatched. There are 14 residues in the CDR3. The CDR3 DNA follows: TGTGCCATCAGTGAGCCAGACAGGGGTAGTGGAGCTTTCTTT. This codes for CAISEPDRGSGAFF.

The chain employs TRBV7-3 and TRBJ2-1; 8 bases line up with TRBD2. This CDR3 comprises 15 residues. Germline V gene sequence: CDR1 SGHTA, CDR2 FQGTGA. The V gene end was trimmed by 5 bases and the J gene end by 7 bases; junction bases not matched to a gene: 10. In DNA, the CDR3 is TGTGCCAGCAGCCCTCTCGGCGGGAGGATAAATGAGCAGTTCTTC. Its protein product is CASSPLGGRINEQFF.

This clone was observed at least ten times. The V call is TRBV7-9, the J call TRBJ1-1, with D perhaps matching TRBD1 (5 bases). CDR1 and CDR2 (germline): SEHNR, FQNEAQ (reference sequence). V lost 6 bases and J lost 7, with 15 bases in between. The CDR3 sequence is 13 residues long. The DNA for the CDR3 is TGTGCCAGCAGACGGCAGGGTAGTGGTGAAGCTTTCTTT. Translating gives CASRRQGSGEAFF.

This chain joins TRBV15 and TRBJ2-1; weak D call: TRBD2 (6 bases). CDR3 length: 15 residues. Trimming pared 5 bases from V and 8 bases from J, leaving 19 bases between. CDR1 and CDR2 (germline): LNHNV, YYDKDF (reference sequence). CDR3 sequence: CATSLVAGWLYEQFF. DNA of the CDR3: TGTGCCACCAGCCTTGTTGCGGGATGGCTATATGAGCAGTTCTTC.

This chain uses TRBV7-2 with TRBJ2-5, with 8 bases lining up with TRBD1. The trim removed 5 bases at V and 7 bases at J, leaving 9 bases unmatched. The CDR3 has 14 amino acids. Looked up from germline, CDR1 is SGHTA and CDR2 is FQGNSA. CDR3 sequence: CASSPGTGGWTQYF. The CDR3 DNA is TGTGCCAGCAGCCCAGGGACAGGTGGGTGGACCCAGTACTTC.

This clone was counted once. The J gene is TRBJ2-2, the V gene TRBV27, with 9 bases matching TRBD1. CDR1 MNHEY and CDR2 SMNVEV come from the germline V gene (reference sequence). Germline trimming cut 6 bases from V and 3 bases from J; bases unmatched to any gene: 5. The CDR3 loop spans 15 amino acids. The CDR3 spells CASRMRDRDTGELFF. In DNA, the CDR3 is TGTGCCAGCAGGATGCGGGACAGGGACACCGGGGAGCTGTTTTTT.

This chain joins TRBV28 and TRBJ1-4; 7 nucleotides match TRBD1. This CDR3 is built from 17 residues. Germline-derived CDR1 and CDR2 are MDHEN and SYDVKM. After removal of 5 bases from V and 0 bases from J, the junction contained 9 bases not matched to a gene. In DNA, the CDR3 is TGTGCCAGCAGTCCTCGACAGGGAGGAGCAACTAATGAAAAACTGTTTTTT. It specifies CASSPRQGGATNEKLFF.

The genes are TRBV4-1 and TRBJ2-1; 14 bases match TRBD2. After removal of 4 bases from V and 8 bases from J, the junction contained 4 bases not matched to a gene. This CDR3 is 15 amino acids long. Germline values: CDR1 MGHRA, CDR2 YSYEKL. The CDR3: CASSLGLAGVDEQFF. For the CDR3, the DNA is TGCGCCAGCAGCCTGGGACTAGCGGGAGTAGATGAGCAGTTCTTC.

The rearrangement uses TRBV7-9 and TRBJ1-4; 7 bases are shared with TRBD1. J gave up 8 bases and V 6 bases, and 9 bases lay outside the gene matches. Germline loops: CDR1 SEHNR, CDR2 FQNEAQ (reference sequence). The CDR3 consists of 14 residues. For the CDR3, the DNA is TGTGCCAGCAGTCTAGGGGGCGCGTGGGAAAAACTGTTTTTT. Encoded protein: CASSLGGAWEKLFF. Combining the CDR3 with reference TRBV7-9 and TRBJ1-4 gives the whole variable domain DTGVSQNPRHKITKRGQNVTFRCDPISEHNRLYWYRQTLGQGPEFLTYFQNEAQLEKSRLLSDRFSAERPKGSFSTLEIQRTEQGDSAMYLCASSLGGAWEKLFFGSGTQLSVL.

This clone was seen a handful of times. The V call is TRBV10-3, the J call TRBJ1-5; 9 bases are shared with TRBD1. The germline V gene encodes CDR1 ENHRY and CDR2 SYGVKD. With 4 bases clipped from V and 2 bases from J, the junction kept 6 bases outside the gene matches. This CDR3 is 16 amino acids long. In DNA, the CDR3 is TGTGCCATCAGTGCTACAGGGGGCTCAGGCAATCAGCCCCAGCATTTT. Its protein product is CAISATGGSGNQPQHF.

The chain uses TRBV29-1 and TRBJ2-3; no definite D call. CDR1 and CDR2 (germline): SQVTM, ANQGSEA. V lost 4 bases and J lost 0, with 8 bases in between. CDR3 length: 13 amino acids. The CDR3 reads CSVARTSTDTQYF. The CDR3 nucleotides read TGCAGCGTTGCTAGAACAAGCACAGATACGCAGTATTTT.

Only one count was recorded for this clone. The gene calls are TRBV30 and TRBJ1-2; no firm D call. Germline CDR1 and CDR2: GTSNPN and SVGIG (reference sequence). The CDR3 sequence is 13 residues long. CDR3: CAMREGSTYGYTF. CDR3 in DNA: TGTGCTATGAGGGAAGGGTCCACCTATGGCTACACCTTC.

V is TRBV7-2 and J is TRBJ1-2; D possibly corresponds to TRBD1 (5 bases). The CDR3 contains 14 residues. The germline CDR1 and CDR2 sequences are SGHTA and FQGNSA. With 1 base removed from V and 6 bases from J, the gap between germline ends came to 12 bases. Here the CDR3 reads CASSLEVRVNGYTF. The CDR3 DNA sequence: TGTGCCAGCAGCTTAGAGGTCAGGGTGAATGGCTACACCTTC.

The chain couples TRBV6-5 to TRBJ2-2; the D gene is possibly TRBD1 (6 bases). The CDR3 contains 14 residues. V was pared by 7 bases and J by 1 base, with 10 bases between. Germline loops: CDR1 MNHEY, CDR2 SVGAGI. DNA of the CDR3: TGTGCCAGCACTCTGGGACAGAACACCGGGGAGCTGTTTTTT. As protein: CASTLGQNTGELFF.

The chain is built from TRBV28 and TRBJ2-1; 8 bases match TRBD2. Germline CDR1 MDHEN, CDR2 SYDVKM. The J segment lost 6 bases and the V segment lost 4 bases, leaving 5 bases of the junction unmatched. The CDR3 has 14 residues. CDR3 in amino acids: CASSSGLAPNEQFF. CDR3 bases: TGTGCCAGCAGTTCCGGACTAGCCCCCAATGAGCAGTTCTTC. Looking up the rest from reference TRBV28 and TRBJ2-1 gives the full variable domain: DVKVTQSSRYLVKRTGEKVFLECVQDMDHENMFWYRQDPGLGLRLIYFSYDVKMKEKGDIPEGYSVSREKKERFSLILESASTNQTSMYLCASSSGLAPNEQFFGPGTRLTVL.

The gene calls are TRBV28 and TRBJ2-7, with TRBD1 matching over 9 bases. In germline, CDR1 is MDHEN, CDR2 SYDVKM. V lost 5 bases, J lost 2 bases, and 10 bases stayed unmatched. The CDR3 has 16 amino acids. The CDR3 loop reads CASSPLTGGGTYEQYF. Written as DNA, the CDR3 is TGTGCCAGCAGTCCCCTGACAGGGGGTGGGACCTACGAGCAGTACTTC. Variable domain in full (rest from reference TRBV28 and TRBJ2-7): DVKVTQSSRYLVKRTGEKVFLECVQDMDHENMFWYRQDPGLGLRLIYFSYDVKMKEKGDIPEGYSVSREKKERFSLILESASTNQTSMYLCASSPLTGGGTYEQYFGPGTRLTVT.

This sequence joins TRBV7-8 and TRBJ2-5, with 12 bases matching TRBD2. CDR3 length equals 17 residues. Germline values: CDR1 SGHVS, CDR2 FQNEAQ. Trimming removed 3 bases from V and 2 bases from J; junction bases left unmatched: 7. The CDR3 reads CASSFVGGLAGQETQYF. The DNA of the CDR3 is TGTGCCAGCAGCTTTGTAGGAGGACTAGCGGGGCAAGAGACCCAGTACTTC.

The V and J genes are TRBV5-1 and TRBJ2-1, with 7 bases lining up with TRBD2. Germline lookup yields CDR1 SGHRS and CDR2 YFSETQ. Losses at the gene ends were 5 bases for V and 9 bases for J; bases not matched to a gene: 14. CDR3 length equals 15 residues. CDR3 in DNA: TGCGCCAGCAGTTTAGAGGTTGCGGGAGTAGGTGAGCAGTTCTTC. Translated: CASSLEVAGVGEQFF.

This chain joins TRBV6-1 and TRBJ1-5, with 8 bases matching TRBD1. This CDR3 is 17 amino acids long. Trimming cost V 2 bases and J 6 bases; bases outside gene matches: 12. The germline gives CDR1 MNHNS, CDR2 SASEGT. The chain's CDR3 is CASSESFGQGWSQPQHF. The CDR3 coding sequence is TGTGCCAGCAGTGAATCTTTCGGACAGGGTTGGAGTCAGCCCCAGCATTTT.

In DNA, the CDR3 is TGTGCCAGCAGTTCGCCCCGACGGACAGGGTCCTACGAGCAGTACTTC. It is translated as CASSSPRRTGSYEQYF. This sequence joins TRBV28 and TRBJ2-7, with 8 positions matching TRBD1. The ends lost 4 bases at V and 1 base at J; junction bases unmatched: 9. The CDR3 is 16 amino acids. In germline, CDR1 is MDHEN, CDR2 SYDVKM.

The chain uses TRBV28 and TRBJ1-5, with D tentatively TRBD1 (5 bases). Per germline, CDR1 MDHEN and CDR2 SYDVKM. This CDR3 region has 14 residues. V lost 7 bases to trimming and J lost 5 bases, with 15 bases between them. The CDR3 region has the DNA TGTGCCAGCACTTTCGGGGGGGTGGATCAGCCCCAGCATTTT. Translating gives CASTFGGVDQPQHF.

This rearrangement joins TRBV7-2 to TRBJ2-7; D might be TRBD1 (6 bases). Trimming stripped 0 bases from V and 7 bases from J, with 7 bases between. The CDR3 consists of 12 residues. CDR1 and CDR2 from the germline V gene are SGHTA and FQGNSA. The CDR3 here is CASSLATGEQYF. CDR3 nucleotides: TGTGCCAGCAGCTTAGCAACAGGGGAGCAGTACTTC.

The gene calls are TRBV7-2 and TRBJ2-5, with a possible D match to TRBD1 (5 bases). The germline V gene has CDR1 SGHTA and CDR2 FQGNSA. The CDR3 contains 14 residues. V gave up 3 bases and J gave up 5 bases, with 13 bases separating them. The CDR3 region is CASSFLTVGETQYF. The CDR3, as DNA: TGTGCCAGCAGCTTTTTGACAGTTGGGGAGACCCAGTACTTC.